Listed below are T cell receptor beta chains from one sample, sequenced in a study of T cell changes during pregnancy in multiple sclerosis. The protocol was immunoSEQ multiplex PCR, while the TCRdb copy is restricted to in-frame clones and leaves out a portion. Of approximately 80,000 clones detected, 85% to 95% appear once; the ten largest clones hold more than 2%. The sample consisted of peripheral blood, taken in the third trimester of pregnancy. These receptors all stem from a female donor with multiple sclerosis, enrolled in a pregnancy study. Each CDR3 is given with its conserved first and last residue. A D gene is named only where the DNA matches it firmly. Clone size is not always given. Where it is, it says once, few, many or a class for expanded clones.

clone_size j_call d_call v_call cdr3_length cdr3_aa cdr3_nt
NA TRBJ1-6 NA TRBV4-1 13 CASSRGYNSPLHF TGCGCCAGCAGCAGGGGCTATAATTCACCCCTCCACTTT
NA TRBJ1-2 NA TRBV5-6 13 CASSLGQSYGYTF TGTGCCAGCAGCTTGGGACAGAGCTATGGCTACACCTTC
NA TRBJ2-7 TRBD1 TRBV7-9 14 CAIKGQGTSYEQYF TGTGCCATCAAGGGACAGGGGACATCCTACGAGCAGTACTTC
NA TRBJ1-6 NA TRBV4-2 14 CASSPRQYNSPLHF TGTGCCAGCAGCCCGCGACAGTATAATTCACCCCTCCACTTT
NA TRBJ1-1 NA TRBV29-1 12 CSPTGLNTEAFF TGCAGTCCGACTGGTTTGAACACTGAAGCTTTCTTT
NA TRBJ2-7 NA TRBV7-9 13 CASSVPRAYEQYF TGTGCCAGCAGCGTCCCGAGAGCCTACGAGCAGTACTTC
NA TRBJ1-4 TRBD1 TRBV6-1 13 CASEGQGEEKLFF TGTGCCAGCGAGGGACAGGGGGAAGAAAAACTGTTTTTT
NA TRBJ1-4 NA TRBV7-9 14 CAGTDGVRNEKLFF TGTGCCGGCACCGACGGGGTTCGTAATGAAAAACTGTTTTTT
NA TRBJ1-2 TRBD1 TRBV6-5 14 CASSRAGTGDGYTF TGTGCCAGCAGTCGAGCCGGGACAGGGGATGGCTACACCTTC
few TRBJ1-6 NA TRBV7-6 20 CASSLRAAGYGSSYNSPLHF TGTGCCAGCAGCTTAAGGGCCGCGGGGTACGGTAGCTCCTATAATTCACCCCTCCACTTT
NA TRBJ2-2 NA TRBV5-1 15 CASSSRGVDTGELFF TGCGCCAGCAGCTCCAGGGGGGTCGACACCGGGGAGCTGTTTTTT
NA TRBJ2-7 NA TRBV2 13 CASSSPSSYEQYF TGTGCCAGCAGTTCTCCGTCCTCCTACGAGCAGTACTTC
NA TRBJ1-4 NA TRBV9 14 CASSVGGGNEKLFF TGTGCCAGCAGTGTGGGAGGGGGTAATGAAAAACTGTTTTTT
NA TRBJ1-3 TRBD1 TRBV9 18 CASSAEGEGQGSGNTIYF TGTGCCAGCAGCGCCGAGGGTGAGGGACAGGGCTCTGGAAACACCATATATTTT
NA TRBJ1-5 TRBD1 TRBV5-6 15 CASSYGQGRFQPQHF TGTGCCAGCAGTTACGGACAGGGACGTTTTCAGCCCCAGCATTTT
NA TRBJ2-1 NA TRBV9 14 CASNRDSPRDEQFF TGTGCCAGCAATCGGGATAGTCCCCGCGATGAGCAGTTCTTC
NA TRBJ2-3 NA TRBV6-5 15 CASSYIGGGTDTQYF TGTGCCAGCAGTTACATCGGGGGAGGCACAGATACGCAGTATTTT
once TRBJ2-7 TRBD1 TRBV5-6 14 CASSWDGQGWEQYF TGTGCCAGCAGCTGGGACGGACAGGGTTGGGAGCAGTACTTC